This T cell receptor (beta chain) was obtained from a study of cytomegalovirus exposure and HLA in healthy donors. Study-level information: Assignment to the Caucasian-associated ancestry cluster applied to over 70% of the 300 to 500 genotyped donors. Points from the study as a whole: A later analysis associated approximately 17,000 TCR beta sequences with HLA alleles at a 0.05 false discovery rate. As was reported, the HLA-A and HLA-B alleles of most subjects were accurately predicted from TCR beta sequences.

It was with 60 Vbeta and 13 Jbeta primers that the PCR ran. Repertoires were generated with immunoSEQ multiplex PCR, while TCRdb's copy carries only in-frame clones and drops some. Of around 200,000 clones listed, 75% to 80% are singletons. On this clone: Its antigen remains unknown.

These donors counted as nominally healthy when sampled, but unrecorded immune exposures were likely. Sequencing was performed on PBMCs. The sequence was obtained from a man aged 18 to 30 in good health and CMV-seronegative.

The CDR3 loop reads CAWSLGGGGARREQFF. The CDR3 bases are TGTGCCTGGAGCTTGGGTGGGGGAGGAGCTAGGCGTGAGCAGTTCTTC. The rearrangement joins TRBV30 to TRBJ2-1; D possibly corresponds to TRBD2 (6 bases). The V end lost 3 bases, the J end lost 9 bases, and 24 bases lay between the germline ends. The CDR3 is 16 amino acids. Germline V gene sequence: CDR1 GTSNPN, CDR2 SVGIG (reference sequence).